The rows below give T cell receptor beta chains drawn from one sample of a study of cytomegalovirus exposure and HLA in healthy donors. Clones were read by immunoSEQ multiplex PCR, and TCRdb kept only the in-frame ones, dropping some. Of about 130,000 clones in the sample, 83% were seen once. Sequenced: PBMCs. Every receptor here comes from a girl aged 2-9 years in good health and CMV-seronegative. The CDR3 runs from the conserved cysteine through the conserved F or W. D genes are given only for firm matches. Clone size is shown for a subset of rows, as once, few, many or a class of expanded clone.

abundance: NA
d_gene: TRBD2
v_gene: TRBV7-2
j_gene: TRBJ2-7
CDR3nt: TGTGCCAGCAGCCCGGGACTAGCGGGAGCGGTGTACGAGCAGTACTTC
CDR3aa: CASSPGLAGAVYEQYF

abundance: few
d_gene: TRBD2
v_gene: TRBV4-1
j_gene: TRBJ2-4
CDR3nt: TGCGCCAGCAGCCAACCCGGGGGGGGTTTTCAGTACTTC
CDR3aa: CASSQPGGGFQYF

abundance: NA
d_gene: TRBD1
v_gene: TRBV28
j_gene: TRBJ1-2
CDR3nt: TGTGCCAGCAGACCCAGGGGGGTGCGTGAGTACACCTTC
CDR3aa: CASRPRGVREYTF

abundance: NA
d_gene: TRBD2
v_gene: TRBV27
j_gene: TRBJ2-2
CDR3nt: TGTGCCAGCAGTCTAGCGGGAGCCTTTTCCGGGGAGCTGTTTTTT
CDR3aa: CASSLAGAFSGELFF

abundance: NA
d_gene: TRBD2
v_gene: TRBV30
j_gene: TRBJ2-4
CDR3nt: TGTGCCTGGAACATAGGACTAGAAAACATGCAGTACTTC
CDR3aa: CAWNIGLENMQYF

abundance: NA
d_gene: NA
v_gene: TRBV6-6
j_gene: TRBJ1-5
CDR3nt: TGTGCCAGCAGAATAATCGGAGACAGAAATCAGCCCCAGCATTTT
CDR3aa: CASRIIGDRNQPQHF

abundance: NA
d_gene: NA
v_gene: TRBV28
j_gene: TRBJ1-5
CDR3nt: TGTGCCAGCAGTTTAAGGGGGTTGGGCCAGCCCCAGCATTTT
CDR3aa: CASSLRGLGQPQHF

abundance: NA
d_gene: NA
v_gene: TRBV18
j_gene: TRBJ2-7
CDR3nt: TGTGCCAGCTCACCACGTTTAGACTACGAGCAGTACTTC
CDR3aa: CASSPRLDYEQYF

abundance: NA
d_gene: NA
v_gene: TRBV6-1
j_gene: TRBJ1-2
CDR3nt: TGTGCCAGCAGTGAGGACAGTTCTAACTATGGCTACACCTTC
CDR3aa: CASSEDSSNYGYTF

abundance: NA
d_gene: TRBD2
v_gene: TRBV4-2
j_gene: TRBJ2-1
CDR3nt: TGTGCCAGCAGCCAAGATCTCAGCGGGGGGGCCGGGGAGCAGTTCTTC
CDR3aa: CASSQDLSGGAGEQFF

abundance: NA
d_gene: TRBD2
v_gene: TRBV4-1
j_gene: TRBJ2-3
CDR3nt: TGCGCCAGCAGCCAATTCGGGGGGGCTCGCACAGATACGCAGTATTTT
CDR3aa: CASSQFGGARTDTQYF

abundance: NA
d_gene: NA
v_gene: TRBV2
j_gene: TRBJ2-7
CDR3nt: TGTGCCAGCAGTGATTTAGACTACGAGCAGTACTTC
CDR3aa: CASSDLDYEQYF

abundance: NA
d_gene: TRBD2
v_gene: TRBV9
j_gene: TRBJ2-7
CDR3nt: TGTGCCAGCAGCGGAACTCCCTTACTAGCGGGAATCCACGAGCAGTACTTC
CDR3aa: CASSGTPLLAGIHEQYF

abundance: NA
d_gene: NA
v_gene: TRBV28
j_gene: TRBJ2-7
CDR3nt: TGTGCCAGCAGTCCATCGGACTTTTTGGAGCAGTACTTC
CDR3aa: CASSPSDFLEQYF

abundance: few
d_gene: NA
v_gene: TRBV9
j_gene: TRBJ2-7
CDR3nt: TGTGCCAGCAGCGTCGCCTACGAGCAGTACTTC
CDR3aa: CASSVAYEQYF

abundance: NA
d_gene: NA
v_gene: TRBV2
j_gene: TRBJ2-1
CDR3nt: TGTGCCAGCAGGATGGACAGTTTCGGGCAGTTCTTC
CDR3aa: CASRMDSFGQFF

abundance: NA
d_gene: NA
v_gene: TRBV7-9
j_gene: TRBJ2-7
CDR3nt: TGTGCCAGCAGCTTAGGCGGATCTCTCAGCCTCTCCTACGAGCAGTACTTC
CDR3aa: CASSLGGSLSLSYEQYF

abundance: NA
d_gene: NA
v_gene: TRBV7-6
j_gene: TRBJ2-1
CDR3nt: TGTGCCAGCACCCCGGACAACTCAAGGAATGAGCAGTTCTTC
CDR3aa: CASTPDNSRNEQFF

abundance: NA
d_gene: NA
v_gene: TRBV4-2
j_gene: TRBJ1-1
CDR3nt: TGTGCCAGCAGCCAAGATAGATGGGGAGGGGGAGATAGTAACACTGAAGCTTTCTTT
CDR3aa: CASSQDRWGGGDSNTEAFF

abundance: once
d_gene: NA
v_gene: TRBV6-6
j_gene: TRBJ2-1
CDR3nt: TGTGCCAGCAGTCCAGGCGGGGTTCTTGCCTACAATGAGCAGTTCTTC
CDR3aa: CASSPGGVLAYNEQFF

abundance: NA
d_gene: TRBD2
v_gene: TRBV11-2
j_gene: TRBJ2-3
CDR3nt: TGTGCCAGCACCGGGGGGAGCACAGATACGCAGTATTTT
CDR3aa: CASTGGSTDTQYF

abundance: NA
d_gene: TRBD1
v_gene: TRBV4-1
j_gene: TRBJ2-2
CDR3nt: TGCGCCAGCAGCACTAACAGGGGGACGAACACCGGGGAGCTGTTTTTT
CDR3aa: CASSTNRGTNTGELFF

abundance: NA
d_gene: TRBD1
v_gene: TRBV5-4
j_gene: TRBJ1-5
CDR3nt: TGTGCCGGCAGCAAGGACAGGGTTGGGCAGCCCCAGCATTTT
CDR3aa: CAGSKDRVGQPQHF

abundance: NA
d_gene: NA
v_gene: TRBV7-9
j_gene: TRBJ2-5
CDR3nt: TGTGCCAGCCAGTATAGGGGCAGCCCCAACCCCGGGACCCAGTACTTC
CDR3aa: CASQYRGSPNPGTQYF

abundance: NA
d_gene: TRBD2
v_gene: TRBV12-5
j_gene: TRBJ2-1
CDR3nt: TGTGCTAGTGGTCCCCCTAATGGGGGGGTCTACAATGAGCAGTTCTTC
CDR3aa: CASGPPNGGVYNEQFF

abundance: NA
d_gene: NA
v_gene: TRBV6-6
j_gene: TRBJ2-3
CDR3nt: TGTGCCAGCAGGATTAGCGGTACTAGCACAGATACGCAGTATTTT
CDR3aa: CASRISGTSTDTQYF

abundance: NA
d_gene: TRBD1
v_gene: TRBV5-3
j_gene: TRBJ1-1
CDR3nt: TGTGCCAGAAGCTTGGTGGGACAGCAATACACTGAAGCTTTCTTT
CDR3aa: CARSLVGQQYTEAFF

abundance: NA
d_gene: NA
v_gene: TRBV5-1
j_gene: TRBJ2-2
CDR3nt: TGCGCCAGCAGCTTGGGAGGTACGAACACCGGGGAGCTGTTTTTT
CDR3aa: CASSLGGTNTGELFF

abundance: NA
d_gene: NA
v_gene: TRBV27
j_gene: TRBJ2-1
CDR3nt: TGTGCCAGCAGTTCCTTCGCGGCAGGGGAGAATGAGCAGTTCTTC
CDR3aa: CASSSFAAGENEQFF

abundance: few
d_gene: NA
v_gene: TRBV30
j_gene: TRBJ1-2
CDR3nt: TGTGCCTGGAGTGTACTTGGTAGGGGGTTTGGCTACACCTTC
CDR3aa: CAWSVLGRGFGYTF

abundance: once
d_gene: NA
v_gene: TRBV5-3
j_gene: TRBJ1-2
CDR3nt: TGTGCCAGAAGCTTGGCCAAAGGGGCCCCGAGATGTGGCTACACCTTC
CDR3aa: CARSLAKGAPRCGYTF

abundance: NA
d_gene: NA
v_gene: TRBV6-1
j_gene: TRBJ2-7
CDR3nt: TGTGCCAGCAGTGAGGGCAACGAGCAGTACTTC
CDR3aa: CASSEGNEQYF

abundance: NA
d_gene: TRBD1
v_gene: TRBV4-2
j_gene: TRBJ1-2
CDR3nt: TGTGCCAGCAGCCAAGTAGGACAGGCGAAGGAGGGGGGAGGCTACACCTTC
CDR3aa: CASSQVGQAKEGGGYTF

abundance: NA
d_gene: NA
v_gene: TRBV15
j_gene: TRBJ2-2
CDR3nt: TGTGCCACCAGCCGAGCGGACATCACCGGGGAGCTGTTTTTT
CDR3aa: CATSRADITGELFF

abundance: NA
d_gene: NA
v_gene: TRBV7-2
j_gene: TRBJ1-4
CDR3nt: TGTGCCAGCAGCCCCCGACTACCCTCAACTAATGAAAAACTGTTTTTT
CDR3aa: CASSPRLPSTNEKLFF

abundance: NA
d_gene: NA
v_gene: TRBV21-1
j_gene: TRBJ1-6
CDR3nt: TGTGCCAGCAGCAAAGGCGGCAGCTCCTATAATTCACCCCTCCACTTT
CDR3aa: CASSKGGSSYNSPLHF

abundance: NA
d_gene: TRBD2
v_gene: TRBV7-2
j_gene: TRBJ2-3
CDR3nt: TGTGCCAGCAGCTTATCGGCTAGCGGTTTCAGCACAGATACGCAGTATTTT
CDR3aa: CASSLSASGFSTDTQYF

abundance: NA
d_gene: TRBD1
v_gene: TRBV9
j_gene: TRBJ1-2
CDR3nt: TGTGCCAGCAGCCCAAGACAGGGAAGGGCTAACTATGGCTACACCTTC
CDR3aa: CASSPRQGRANYGYTF

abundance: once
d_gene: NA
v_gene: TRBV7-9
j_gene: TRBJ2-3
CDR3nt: TGTGCCGGAAACAGGGTCTTGGCTAGCACAGATACGCAGTATTTT
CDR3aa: CAGNRVLASTDTQYF

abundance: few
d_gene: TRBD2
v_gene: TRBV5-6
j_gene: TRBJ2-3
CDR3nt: TGTGCCAGCAGCTCTTTACTAGCGAGCACAGATACGCAGTATTTT
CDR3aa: CASSSLLASTDTQYF

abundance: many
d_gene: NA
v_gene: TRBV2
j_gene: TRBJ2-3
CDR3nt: TGTGCCAGCCAGCGGATCACTAGCACAGATACGCAGTATTTT
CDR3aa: CASQRITSTDTQYF

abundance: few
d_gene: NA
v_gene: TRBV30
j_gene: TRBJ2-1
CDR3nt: TGTGCCTGGAGTGAAAAGGGGTGGTCCTACAATGAGCAGTTCTTC
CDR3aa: CAWSEKGWSYNEQFF

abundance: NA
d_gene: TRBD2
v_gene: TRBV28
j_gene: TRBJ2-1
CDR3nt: TGTGCCAGCAGTTTCCCTGGGACTAGCGGGACTCCCTACAATGAGCAGTTCTTC
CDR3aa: CASSFPGTSGTPYNEQFF

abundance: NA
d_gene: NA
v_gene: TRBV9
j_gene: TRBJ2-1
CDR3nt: TGTGCCAGCAGCGTAGGTTCCTCCGATGAGCAGTTCTTC
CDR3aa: CASSVGSSDEQFF

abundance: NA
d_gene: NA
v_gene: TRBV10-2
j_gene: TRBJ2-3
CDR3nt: TGCGCCAGCACCGTAGCGGAGAGCACAGATACGCAGTATTTT
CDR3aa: CASTVAESTDTQYF